This is a list of T cell receptor beta chains from one sample in a study of cytomegalovirus exposure and HLA in healthy donors. The protocol was immunoSEQ multiplex PCR, while the TCRdb copy is restricted to in-frame clones and leaves out a portion. The data show 110,000 to 150,000 clones, approximately 80% seen once. The specimen sequenced was PBMCs. The receptors were sampled from a middle-aged woman in good health and CMV-seronegative. Both conserved end residues are part of each CDR3. The D gene is left open where the match is weak. Size tells how often a clone was seen (once, few, many) or the class of an expanded clone, and some rows leave it out.

abundance	v_gene	j_gene	d_gene	CDR3aa	CDR3nt
NA	TRBV28	TRBJ2-7	TRBD2	CATAGTGGYEQYF	TGTGCCACTGCGGGGACGGGGGGTTACGAGCAGTACTTC
NA	TRBV28	TRBJ1-2	NA	CASSLLQTNYGYTF	TGTGCCAGCAGTTTGCTTCAGACTAACTATGGCTACACCTTC
NA	TRBV4-2	TRBJ1-2	NA	CASSHLQGSGGYTF	TGTGCCAGCAGCCATCTTCAGGGCTCTGGCGGCTACACCTTC
few	TRBV19	TRBJ1-1	NA	CASTEDRGNTEAFF	TGTGCCAGTACAGAAGACCGCGGGAACACTGAAGCTTTCTTT
NA	TRBV7-2	TRBJ1-1	NA	CASSLVEYTEAFF	TGTGCCAGCAGCTTAGTGGAGTACACTGAAGCTTTCTTT
NA	TRBV2	TRBJ2-3	NA	CASLGGSTDTQYF	TGTGCCAGCCTTGGGGGGTCCACAGATACGCAGTATTTT
once	TRBV5-1	TRBJ2-7	TRBD2	CASSPGGEDHEQYF	TGCGCCAGCAGCCCGGGGGGGGAGGACCACGAGCAGTACTTC
NA	TRBV6-4	TRBJ2-1	TRBD1	CASSAYTGGGGEQFF	TGTGCCAGCAGTGCGTATACAGGGGGTGGTGGTGAGCAGTTCTTC
NA	TRBV27	TRBJ2-3	TRBD1	CASTLRGQGFTDTQYF	TGTGCCAGCACCCTAAGGGGACAGGGTTTCACAGATACGCAGTATTTT
NA	TRBV11-2	TRBJ2-5	NA	CASSFRQKQETQYF	TGTGCCAGCAGCTTCCGACAGAAACAAGAGACCCAGTACTTC
NA	TRBV19	TRBJ2-3	TRBD1	CASSRGQAGDTQYF	TGTGCCAGTAGCCGGGGACAGGCGGGAGATACGCAGTATTTT
NA	TRBV28	TRBJ1-6	NA	CASSSRAGTWVSPLHF	TGTGCCAGCAGTTCAAGGGCTGGGACTTGGGTGTCACCCCTCCACTTT
NA	TRBV6-1	TRBJ1-1	NA	CASSEFTAQYTEAFF	TGTGCCAGCAGTGAATTCACAGCACAGTACACTGAAGCTTTCTTT
NA	TRBV2	TRBJ1-1	TRBD1	CASSPTGQYELNTEAFF	TGTGCCAGCAGTCCCACGGGACAGTATGAGCTGAACACTGAAGCTTTCTTT
NA	TRBV7-2	TRBJ1-3	NA	CASSSHRAGAGNTIYF	TGTGCCAGCAGCTCTCACAGGGCTGGGGCTGGAAACACCATATATTTT
NA	TRBV18	TRBJ2-3	TRBD1	CASSPFGQAGTDTQYF	TGTGCCAGCTCACCTTTTGGACAGGCCGGCACAGATACGCAGTATTTT
few	TRBV5-4	TRBJ2-7	NA	CASSLGQGHSYEQYF	TGTGCCAGCAGCTTGGGTCAGGGGCACTCCTACGAGCAGTACTTC
NA	TRBV18	TRBJ1-2	TRBD1	CASGGDRLYGYTF	TGTGCCAGCGGCGGGGACAGACTCTATGGCTACACCTTC
NA	TRBV6-4	TRBJ2-3	NA	CASSDGVTQYF	TGTGCCAGCAGTGACGGAGTTACGCAGTATTTT
once	TRBV4-1	TRBJ2-3	TRBD2	CASSQAPPAGGYTDTQYF	TGCGCCAGCAGCCAAGCGCCCCCGGCGGGGGGATACACAGATACGCAGTATTTT
NA	TRBV19	TRBJ1-1	NA	CASSITGNTEAFF	TGTGCCAGTAGTATTACGGGGAACACTGAAGCTTTCTTT
few	TRBV6-6	TRBJ1-6	NA	CASRPDRNSPLHF	TGTGCCAGCAGACCGGACAGAAATTCACCCCTCCACTTT
NA	TRBV19	TRBJ1-5	TRBD1	CASSIFGTGPKEPQHF	TGTGCCAGTAGTATTTTTGGGACAGGGCCTAAAGAGCCCCAGCATTTT
once	TRBV19	TRBJ2-3	TRBD2	CASSNGGGTDTQYF	TGTGCCAGTAGTAACGGGGGGGGCACAGATACGCAGTATTTT
NA	TRBV2	TRBJ1-5	TRBD1	CASTEQQGKLSNQPQHF	TGTGCCAGCACTGAACAACAGGGGAAACTAAGCAATCAGCCCCAACATTTT
NA	TRBV7-2	TRBJ2-2	TRBD2	CASSPRLAGLTGELFF	TGTGCCAGCAGCCCGAGACTAGCGGGACTGACCGGGGAGCTGTTTTTT
NA	TRBV7-9	TRBJ2-7	TRBD1	CASSWGQGGYEQYF	TGTGCCAGCAGCTGGGGACAGGGAGGCTACGAGCAGTACTTC
once	TRBV5-1	TRBJ2-3	NA	CASSLFDSSTDTQYF	TGCGCCAGCAGCTTGTTCGACAGCAGCACAGATACGCAGTATTTT
once	TRBV6-1	TRBJ1-2	NA	CASSELRRAPGYTF	TGTGCCAGCAGTGAACTGCGTCGAGCGCCGGGCTACACCTTC
NA	TRBV30	TRBJ1-4	NA	CAWNYGKGVATNEKLFF	TGTGCCTGGAATTATGGGAAAGGGGTCGCAACTAATGAAAAACTGTTTTTT
once	TRBV30	TRBJ1-1	TRBD1	CAWRTGQWGTEAFF	TGTGCCTGGAGGACGGGACAGTGGGGCACTGAAGCTTTCTTT
NA	TRBV4-1	TRBJ1-1	NA	CASSRGVAENTEAFF	TGCGCCAGCAGCCGGGGGGTGGCGGAGAACACTGAAGCTTTCTTT
NA	TRBV2	TRBJ1-1	NA	CASSEQAFEAFF	TGTGCCAGCAGTGAGCAGGCATTTGAAGCTTTCTTT
NA	TRBV4-2	TRBJ1-1	TRBD1	CASSQGGQGVF	TGTGCCAGCAGCCAAGGGGGACAGGGGGTCTTT
NA	TRBV18	TRBJ1-4	TRBD1	CASSPIQQGEKLFF	TGTGCCAGCTCACCTATCCAACAGGGGGAAAAACTGTTTTTT
NA	TRBV30	TRBJ2-1	NA	CAWRRQGDGGQFF	TGTGCCTGGAGAAGACAGGGAGACGGGGGGCAGTTCTTC
NA	TRBV11-2	TRBJ2-7	TRBD2	CASSLLLRTSSYEQYF	TGTGCCAGCAGCTTACTCCTGAGGACTAGCTCCTACGAGCAGTACTTC
NA	TRBV7-2	TRBJ1-2	NA	CASSLDESGGVGYTF	TGTGCCAGCAGCTTAGACGAATCCGGAGGGGTTGGCTACACCTTC
NA	TRBV4-2	TRBJ2-7	TRBD2	CASSQELRRGRVPYEQYF	TGTGCCAGCAGCCAAGAACTTAGAAGAGGGAGGGTGCCCTACGAGCAGTACTTC
NA	TRBV4-2	TRBJ2-3	TRBD2	CASSHLNSGGTDTQYF	TGTGCCAGCAGCCACCTGAATAGCGGGGGCACAGATACGCAGTATTTT
NA	TRBV19	TRBJ2-5	TRBD2	CASSIGGGQETQYF	TGTGCCAGTAGTATTGGCGGGGGTCAAGAGACCCAGTACTTC
NA	TRBV6-5	TRBJ1-1	TRBD1	CASSYSPGQAFEAFF	TGTGCCAGCAGTTATTCACCGGGACAGGCGTTTGAAGCTTTCTTT
NA	TRBV10-2	TRBJ2-1	TRBD2	CASMAGSGSLNEQFF	TGCGCCAGCATGGCGGGCAGCGGGAGCCTCAATGAGCAGTTCTTC
few	TRBV21-1	TRBJ2-7	NA	CASSGPRPATTGEQYF	TGTGCCAGCAGCGGCCCAAGGCCCGCCACTACGGGGGAGCAGTACTTC
NA	TRBV5-1	TRBJ2-6	NA	CASSFQGNSGANVLTF	TGCGCCAGCAGCTTCCAGGGGAACTCTGGGGCCAACGTCCTGACTTTC
NA	TRBV19	TRBJ2-1	NA	CASSPLQGPLFF	TGTGCCAGTAGTCCGCTACAGGGACCTCTATTCTTC
NA	TRBV27	TRBJ2-1	TRBD1	CASSRGQSEQFF	TGTGCCAGCTCAAGGGGGCAGAGTGAGCAGTTCTTC
NA	TRBV5-1	TRBJ2-2	NA	CASSLDGANTGELFF	TGCGCCAGCAGCTTGGACGGAGCGAACACCGGGGAGCTGTTTTTT
NA	TRBV10-3	TRBJ1-3	TRBD1	CAIRKTGGYSGNTIYF	TGTGCCATCAGGAAGACAGGGGGCTACTCTGGAAACACCATATATTTT